A single sample gave rise to the 23 T cell receptor beta chains below, sequenced in a study of regulatory T cells in long-lasting Graves disease. Stated time point: persistent/refractory GD, antithyroid drugs over 5 years with positive TRAb. After RNA was extracted from PBMCs, the TCR library was made from it. Building the TCR beta libraries relied on iRepertoire HTBI primers, and CDR3 regions underwent Arm-PCR. TCRdb re-analysed the multiplex PCR reads in MiXCR, keeping a single row per CDR3 protein. This table has about 470,000 distinct CDR3 sequences, 20% to 25% appearing once. Sequencing was performed on peripheral blood mononuclear cells (PBMCs), taken when the disease was refractory, from a patient treated with antithyroid drugs. Every receptor here comes from a female donor with Graves disease.

The rearrangement uses TRBV20-1 and TRBJ2-4, with 10 nucleotides matching TRBD2. Looked up from germline, CDR1 is DFQATT and CDR2 is SNEGSKA (reference sequence). The V and J ends lost 3 bases and 8 bases, in that order; junction bases with no gene match: 16. The CDR3 spans 17 residues. As DNA, the CDR3 is TGCAGTGCTAGCCCTAGCGGGAGCCCCTCCCTGTGGGACATTCAGTACTTC. Translating it yields CSASPSGSPSLWDIQYF.

This clonotype was recorded at least ten times. The genes are TRBV7-9 and TRBJ2-7, with TRBD2 as a possible D gene (5 bases). Germline lookup yields CDR1 SEHNR and CDR2 FQNEAQ (reference sequence). Deletions cut 7 bases from V and 0 bases from J, with 13 bases between. The CDR3 length is 14 residues. This chain's CDR3 is CASNPTGSSYEQYF. In DNA, the CDR3 is TGTGCCAGCAATCCGACGGGAAGCTCCTACGAGCAGTACTTC. Variable domain in full (rest from reference TRBV7-9 and TRBJ2-7): DTGVSQNPRHKITKRGQNVTFRCDPISEHNRLYWYRQTLGQGPEFLTYFQNEAQLEKSRLLSDRFSAERPKGSFSTLEIQRTEQGDSAMYLCASNPTGSSYEQYFGPGTRLTVT.

This clonotype was seen at least ten times. The CDR3 sequence: CASSEALATGELFF. The CDR3 coding sequence is TGTGCCAGCAGTGAAGCACTCGCCACCGGGGAGCTGTTTTTT. This chain uses TRBV2 with TRBJ2-2, with unresolved D. The germline V gene has CDR1 SNHLY and CDR2 FYNNEI. This CDR3 has 14 amino acids. Deletions cut 0 bases from V and 4 bases from J, with 6 bases between. Supplemented by reference TRBV2 and TRBJ2-2, the full variable domain reads EPEVTQTPSHQVTQMGQEVILRCVPISNHLYFYWYRQILGQKVEFLVSFYNNEISEKSEIFDDQFSVERPDGSNFTLKIRSTKLEDSAMYFCASSEALATGELFFGEGSRLTVL.

The chain combines TRBV20-1 with TRBJ2-7, with D possibly being TRBD2 (5 bases). The CDR3 has 14 amino acids. Trimming took 5 bases from V and 0 from J, leaving 14 bases between them. The V gene's germline CDR1 is DFQATT and CDR2 SNEGSKA (reference sequence). The CDR3 coding sequence is TGCAGTGCTTCAGGAGGCAACCCCTCCTACGAGCAGTACTTC. Residues: CSASGGNPSYEQYF.

In its sample, this clonotype was seen many times. The chain uses TRBV12-3 or TRBV12-4 and TRBJ1-1, with 7 bases aligning to TRBD1. The ends lost 4 bases at V and 6 bases at J; junction bases unmatched: 5. The CDR3 sequence is 13 residues long. The CDR3 sequence is CASSSQQGSEAFF. The CDR3, as DNA: TGTGCCAGCAGTTCCCAACAGGGGTCTGAAGCTTTCTTT.

This clonotype was counted only a few times. The chain couples TRBV20-1 to TRBJ1-5; D perhaps matches TRBD1 (6 bases). Germline V gene sequence: CDR1 DFQATT, CDR2 SNEGSKA (reference sequence). Trimming left V 4 bases short and J 6 bases short, with 16 bases between. There are 14 residues in the CDR3. As DNA, the CDR3 is TGCAGTGCTACTTCTAACAGGGTAGGTCAGCCCCAGCATTTT. This gives the protein CSATSNRVGQPQHF.

This clonotype occurred many times. The chain links TRBV7-2 to TRBJ1-1; 7 nucleotides match TRBD1. Germline values: CDR1 SGHTA, CDR2 FQGNSA. With 5 bases clipped from V and 0 bases from J, the junction kept 6 bases outside the gene matches. The CDR3 runs 15 residues. CDR3 loop: CASSPATGMNTEAFF. The CDR3, as DNA: TGTGCCAGCAGCCCCGCGACAGGGATGAACACTGAAGCTTTCTTT.

The rearrangement joins TRBV2 to TRBJ1-4; D not resolved. V lost 6 bases to trimming and J lost 6 bases, with 14 bases between them. This CDR3 comprises 14 residues. CDR1 is SNHLY and CDR2 is FYNNEI in the germline V gene. As DNA, the CDR3 is TGTGCCAGCAGCGAACTCGGAGGTGATGAAAAACTGTTTTTT. It is translated as CASSELGGDEKLFF.

The CDR3 loop is CATSDLGQGQETQYF. The CDR3 nucleotides are TGTGCCACCAGTGATTTAGGCCAGGGGCAAGAGACCCAGTACTTC. The chain employs TRBV24-1 and TRBJ2-5; D possibly corresponds to TRBD1 (6 bases). Germline V gene lookup returns CDR1 KGHDR and CDR2 SFDVKD. CDR3 length equals 15 residues. V lost 1 base to trimming and J lost 2 bases, with 10 bases between them.

This clonotype has only a few counts. The V and J genes are TRBV20-1 and TRBJ2-5; D may correspond to TRBD1 or TRBD2 (5 bases each). V dropped 6 bases and J dropped 0 bases, with 14 bases sitting between them. Per germline, CDR1 DFQATT and CDR2 SNEGSKA (reference sequence). The CDR3 covers 14 residues. This chain's CDR3 is CSARDPGNQETQYF. The CDR3 DNA sequence: TGCAGTGCCCGGGACCCAGGAAACCAAGAGACCCAGTACTTC.

This clonotype was seen repeatedly, ten times or more. This chain joins TRBV28 and TRBJ1-6; 8 nucleotides line up with TRBD1. Germline loops: CDR1 MDHEN, CDR2 SYDVKM. The CDR3 loop spans 15 amino acids. The J segment lost 7 bases and the V segment lost 6 bases, leaving 8 bases of the junction unmatched. The CDR3 loop is CASRAPGQVNSPLHF. The CDR3, as DNA: TGTGCCAGCAGGGCCCCGGGACAGGTCAATTCACCCCTCCACTTT.

J is TRBJ2-1 and V is TRBV6-5; unclear D gene. CDR3 length: 13 amino acids. Germline lookup yields CDR1 MNHEY and CDR2 SVGAGI. The V end lost 0 bases, the J end lost 0 bases, and 0 bases lay between the germline ends. CDR3 DNA sequence: TGTGCCAGCAGTTACTCCTCCTACAATGAGCAGTTCTTC. It yields the protein CASSYSSYNEQFF.

The gene calls are TRBV29-1 and TRBJ2-7; D is ambiguous. The length of the CDR3 is 10 residues. Trimming removed 7 bases at V and 5 bases at J, with 9 bases between. CDR1 is SQVTM and CDR2 is ANQGSEA in the germline V gene. CDR3 nucleotide sequence: TGCAGCGCCGTCGTAAACGAGCAGTACTTC. Residues: CSAVVNEQYF.

V is TRBV19 and J is TRBJ1-4, with TRBD1 as a possible D gene (6 bases). Germline CDR1 is LNHDA and CDR2 is SQIVND (reference sequence). CDR3 length equals 13 residues. The V and J ends lost 5 bases and 5 bases respectively, with 9 bases between them. The CDR3 nucleotides read TGTGCCAGTAGTGGGGACACGAATGAAAAACTGTTTTTT. Protein sequence: CASSGDTNEKLFF.

In the case of this clonotype: A read error is possible here, since a much larger clone lies one base away. This CDR3 is CASSYSGGQPQETQYF. DNA of the CDR3: TGTGCCAGCAGTTACTCCGGGGGACAGCCCCAAGAGACCCAGTACTTC. The chain couples TRBV6-9 to TRBJ2-5; maybe TRBD1 (7 bases). The V end lost 3 bases, the J end lost 1 base, and 15 bases lay between the germline ends. Germline V gene lookup returns CDR1 MNHGY and CDR2 SVAAGI. The CDR3 is 16 amino acids.

This clonotype was found many times. The gene calls are TRBV2 and TRBJ2-3; D remains ambiguous. Germline CDR1 is SNHLY and CDR2 is FYNNEI. The CDR3 spans 12 residues. The germline V and J ends were trimmed by 3 bases and 6 bases, with 7 bases remaining between them. The CDR3 protein is CASSEWADTQYF. The CDR3 DNA is TGTGCCAGCAGTGAGTGGGCGGATACGCAGTATTTT.

The rearrangement joins TRBV10-3 to TRBJ1-6; 9 bases map to TRBD1. Germline V gene data show CDR1 as ENHRY and CDR2 as SYGVKD. With V trimmed by 10 bases and J by 0 bases, 4 bases remained unmatched. The CDR3 covers 15 residues. This CDR3 reads CATGQGSSYNSPLHF. The CDR3 bases are TGTGCCACGGGACAGGGAAGCTCCTATAATTCACCCCTCCACTTT.

V is TRBV24-1 and J is TRBJ2-2, with D uncertain. Germline V lookup: CDR1 KGHDR, CDR2 SFDVKD. The CDR3 runs to 14 residues. V lost 4 bases, J lost 6 bases, and 11 bases lay in between. As DNA, the CDR3 is TGTGCCACCAGTGACCTGGGTCCCGCCGGGGAGCTGTTTTTT. It codes for CATSDLGPAGELFF.

The chain joins TRBV9 to TRBJ1-5; perhaps TRBD1 as D (5 bases). Germline V gene sequence: CDR1 SGDLS, CDR2 YYNGEE. The CDR3 runs 15 residues. The CDR3 DNA reads as TGTGGCTACCAAGGGGAACGATATAGCAATCAGCCCCAGCATTTT. Amino acid sequence: CGYQGERYSNQPQHF.

The table lists this clonotype with a few counts. V and J are TRBV19 and TRBJ1-1; D unclear. Germline V lookup: CDR1 LNHDA, CDR2 SQIVND (reference sequence). V was pared by 6 bases and J by 2 bases, with 7 bases between. The CDR3 spans 12 residues. This CDR3 is CASSYPNTEAFF. The CDR3 nucleotides are TGTGCCAGTAGCTATCCAAACACTGAAGCTTTCTTT. Full variable domain (rest looked up from reference TRBV19 and TRBJ1-1): DGGITQSPKYLFRKEGQNVTLSCEQNLNHDAMYWYRQDPGQGLRLIYYSQIVNDFQKGDIAEGYSVSREKKESFPLTVTSAQKNPTAFYLCASSYPNTEAFFGQGTRLTVV.

This clonotype was detected only once. The chain recombines TRBV6-2 or TRBV6-3 with TRBJ2-7; D ambiguous. Per germline, CDR1 MNHEY and CDR2 SVGEGT. Trimming removed 2 bases at V and 5 bases at J, with 19 bases between. This CDR3 comprises 16 residues. This CDR3 reads CASSYVSETASHEQYF. DNA of the CDR3: TGTGCCAGCAGTTACGTCTCAGAAACTGCTTCCCACGAGCAGTACTTC.

V is TRBV6-2 or TRBV6-3 and J is TRBJ2-5, with TRBD2 as a possible D gene (5 bases). Trimming stripped 6 bases from V and 4 bases from J, with 9 bases between. This CDR3 contains 12 residues. The germline CDR1 and CDR2 sequences are MNHEY and SVGEGT. The CDR3: CASRRELETQYF. CDR3 coding DNA: TGTGCCAGCAGAAGGGAGCTAGAGACCCAGTACTTC.

The chain couples TRBV19 to TRBJ2-5; 10 bases agree with TRBD1. The CDR3 is made up of 16 amino acids. Per germline, CDR1 LNHDA and CDR2 SQIVND (reference sequence). V was pared by 8 bases and J by 3 bases, with 12 bases of the junction left unmatched. The CDR3 coding sequence is TGTGCCAGTGGTACCCAAACCGGGACAGGGGAAGAGACCCAGTACTTC. Protein sequence: CASGTQTGTGEETQYF.